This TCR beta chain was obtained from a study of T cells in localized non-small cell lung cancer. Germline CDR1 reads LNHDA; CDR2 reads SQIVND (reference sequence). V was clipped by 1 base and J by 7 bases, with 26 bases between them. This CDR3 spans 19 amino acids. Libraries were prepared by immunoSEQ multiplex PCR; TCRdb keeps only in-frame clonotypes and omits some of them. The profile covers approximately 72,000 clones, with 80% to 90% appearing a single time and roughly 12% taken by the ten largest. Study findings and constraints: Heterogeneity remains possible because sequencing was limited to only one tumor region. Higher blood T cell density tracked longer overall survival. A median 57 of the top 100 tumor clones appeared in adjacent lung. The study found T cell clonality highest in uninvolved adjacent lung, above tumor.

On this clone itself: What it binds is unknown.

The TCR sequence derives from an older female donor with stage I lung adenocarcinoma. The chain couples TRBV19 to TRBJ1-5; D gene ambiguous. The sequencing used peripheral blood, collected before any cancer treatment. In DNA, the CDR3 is TGTGCCAGTAGTATAGGTCCCGCCTATAATAGCCGGTTACGCCAGCCCCAGCATTTT. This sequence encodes CASSIGPAYNSRLRQPQHF.